A single sample gave rise to the 3 T cell receptor beta chains below, sequenced in a study of blood T cell repertoires in COVID-19. Sequencing was performed with immunoSEQ multiplex PCR; in TCRdb, only in-frame clones are kept and a portion is missing. The profile shows some 100,000 clones, 80% to 95% of them singletons. Sequences were obtained from peripheral blood. The receptors originated from a man between 65 and 85 years old with acute or convalescent COVID-19.

The gene calls are TRBV7-9 and TRBJ2-5; D not resolved. Per the germline V gene, CDR1 is SEHNR and CDR2 is FQNEAQ (reference sequence). Trimming took 4 bases from V and 2 from J, leaving 2 bases between them. CDR3 length: 11 residues. CDR3 amino acids: CASSSQETQYF. CDR3 nucleotides: TGTGCCAGCAGCTCGCAAGAGACCCAGTACTTC.

This chain uses TRBV21-1 with TRBJ2-1; no check of the table's D call, TRBD1, against the DNA was made. TRBV21-1 is flagged as a pseudogene. CDR3 size: 18 residues. The CDR3 is CASSQGSRDPSSYNEQFF. CDR3 nucleotide sequence: TGTGCCAGCAGCCAGGGGTCCCGGGACCCGAGCTCCTACAATGAGCAGTTCTTC.

The chain has TRBV6-2 or TRBV6-3 and TRBJ2-3; D unclear. V was cut by 2 bases and J by 5 bases, with 5 bases left in between. This CDR3 contains 12 residues. Germline assignment: CDR1 MNHEY and CDR2 SVGEGT. The CDR3 sequence: CASSYLGDTQYF. CDR3 in DNA: TGTGCCAGCAGTTACCTCGGAGATACGCAGTATTTT.